The source of this T cell receptor (beta chain) is a study of T cells in Graves' hyperthyroidism and ophthalmopathy. Regarding the study as a whole: The authors' 13 V-J model separated ophthalmopathy from stable hyperthyroidism. Blood samples included most of the expanded thyroid clonotypes exceeding 0.001.

TCR beta CDR3 sequences were amplified from RNA transcripts. First-round RT-PCR with HTBI primers amplified the TCR CDR3 region. TCRdb redid the calling of the multiplex PCR reads with MiXCR, one entry per CDR3 protein. Altogether hundreds of thousands of distinct CDR3 sequences are present, roughly a sixth being singletons, with the ten largest covering 3% to 4%. This clonotype was observed at least ten times. Its antigen is unidentified. Orbital computed tomography and thyroid ultrasound, together with serum TRAb and thyroxine and clinical symptoms, were used for diagnoses. Germline V CDR1 and CDR2: GTSNPN, SVGIG (reference sequence). Trimming pared 2 bases from V and 5 bases from J, leaving 24 bases between. The CDR3 contains 17 residues.

This TCR derives from a woman in her thirties or forties with Graves' ophthalmopathy. Source material: blood. The rearrangement uses TRBV30 and TRBJ2-5; maybe TRBD1 (6 bases). CDR3: CAWSTNRAVSPTETQYF. DNA for the CDR3: TGTGCCTGGAGTACGAACAGGGCAGTATCCCCCACGGAGACCCAGTACTTC.